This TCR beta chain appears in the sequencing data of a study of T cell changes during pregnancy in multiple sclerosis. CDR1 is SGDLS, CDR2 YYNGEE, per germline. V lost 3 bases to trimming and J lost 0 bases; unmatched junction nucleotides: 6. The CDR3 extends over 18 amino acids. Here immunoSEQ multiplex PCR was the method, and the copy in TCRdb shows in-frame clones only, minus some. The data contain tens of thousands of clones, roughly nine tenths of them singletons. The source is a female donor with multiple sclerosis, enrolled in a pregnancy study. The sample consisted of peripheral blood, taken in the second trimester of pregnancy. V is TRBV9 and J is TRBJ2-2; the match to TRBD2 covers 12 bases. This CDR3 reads CASSAWTSGITNTGELFF. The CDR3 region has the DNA TGTGCCAGCAGCGCCTGGACTAGCGGGATTACGAACACCGGGGAGCTGTTTTTT.